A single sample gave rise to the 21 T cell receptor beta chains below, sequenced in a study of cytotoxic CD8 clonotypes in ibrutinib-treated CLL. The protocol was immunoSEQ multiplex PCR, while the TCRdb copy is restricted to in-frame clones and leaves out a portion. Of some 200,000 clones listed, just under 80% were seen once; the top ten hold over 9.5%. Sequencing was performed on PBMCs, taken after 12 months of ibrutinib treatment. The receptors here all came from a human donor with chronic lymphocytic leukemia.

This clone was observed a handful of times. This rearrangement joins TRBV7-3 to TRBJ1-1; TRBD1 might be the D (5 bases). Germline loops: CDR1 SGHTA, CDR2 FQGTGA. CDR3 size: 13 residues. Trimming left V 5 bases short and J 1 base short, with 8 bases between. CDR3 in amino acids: CASSRGRNTEAFF. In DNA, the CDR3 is TGTGCCAGCAGCCGGGGACGGAACACTGAAGCTTTCTTT.

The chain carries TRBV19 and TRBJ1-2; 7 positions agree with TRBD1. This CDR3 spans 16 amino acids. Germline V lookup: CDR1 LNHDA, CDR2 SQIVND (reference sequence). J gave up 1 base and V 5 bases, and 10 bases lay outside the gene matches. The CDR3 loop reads CASSLTRDRLNYGYTF. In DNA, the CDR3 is TGTGCCAGTAGTCTAACCCGGGACAGACTTAACTATGGCTACACCTTC.

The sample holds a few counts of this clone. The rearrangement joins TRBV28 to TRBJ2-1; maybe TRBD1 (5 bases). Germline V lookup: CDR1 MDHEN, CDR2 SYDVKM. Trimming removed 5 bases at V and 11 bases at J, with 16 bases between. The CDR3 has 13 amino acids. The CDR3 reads CASSLGAGRKQFF. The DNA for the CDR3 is TGTGCCAGCAGTCTAGGGGCAGGGCGGAAGCAGTTCTTC.

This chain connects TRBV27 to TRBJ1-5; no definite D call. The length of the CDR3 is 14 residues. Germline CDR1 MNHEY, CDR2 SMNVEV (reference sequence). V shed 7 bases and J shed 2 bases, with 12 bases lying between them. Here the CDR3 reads CASTPKLGNQPQHF. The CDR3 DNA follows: TGTGCCAGCACCCCAAAGCTAGGCAATCAGCCCCAGCATTTT.

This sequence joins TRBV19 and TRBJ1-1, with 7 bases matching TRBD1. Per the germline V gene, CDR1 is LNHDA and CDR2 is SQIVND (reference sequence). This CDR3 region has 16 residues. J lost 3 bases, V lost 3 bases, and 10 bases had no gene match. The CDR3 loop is CASSIRGTGAHTEAFF. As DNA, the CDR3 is TGTGCCAGTAGTATTCGTGGAACAGGGGCACACACTGAAGCTTTCTTT. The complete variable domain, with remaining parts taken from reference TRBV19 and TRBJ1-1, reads DGGITQSPKYLFRKEGQNVTLSCEQNLNHDAMYWYRQDPGQGLRLIYYSQIVNDFQKGDIAEGYSVSREKKESFPLTVTSAQKNPTAFYLCASSIRGTGAHTEAFFGQGTRLTVV.

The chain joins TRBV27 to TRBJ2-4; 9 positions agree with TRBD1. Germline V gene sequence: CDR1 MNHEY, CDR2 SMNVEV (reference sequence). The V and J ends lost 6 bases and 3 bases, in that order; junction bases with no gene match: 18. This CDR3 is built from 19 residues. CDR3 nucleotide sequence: TGTGCCAGCAGAAGACTCCGGGACAGGGATAGATTGGTCAAAAACATTCAGTACTTC. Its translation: CASRRLRDRDRLVKNIQYF.

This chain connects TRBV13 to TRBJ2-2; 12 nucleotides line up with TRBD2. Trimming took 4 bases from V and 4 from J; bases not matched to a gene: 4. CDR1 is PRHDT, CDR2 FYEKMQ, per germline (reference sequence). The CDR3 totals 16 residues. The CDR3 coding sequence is TGTGCCAGCAGCTCCGGACTAGCGGGATCCACCGGGGAGCTGTTTTTT. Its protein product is CASSSGLAGSTGELFF.

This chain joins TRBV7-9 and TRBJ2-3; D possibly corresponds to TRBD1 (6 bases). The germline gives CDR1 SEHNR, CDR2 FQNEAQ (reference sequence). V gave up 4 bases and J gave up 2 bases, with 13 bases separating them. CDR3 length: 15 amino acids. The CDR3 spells CASSSQGKFTDTQYF. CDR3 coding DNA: TGTGCCAGCAGCTCGCAGGGGAAGTTCACAGATACGCAGTATTTT.

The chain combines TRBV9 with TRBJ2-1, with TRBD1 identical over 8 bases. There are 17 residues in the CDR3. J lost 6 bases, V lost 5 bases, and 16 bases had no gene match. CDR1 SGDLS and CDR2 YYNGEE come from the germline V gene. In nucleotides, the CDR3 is TGTGCCAGCAGTGCCACTTTTGGACAGGGCGGTAGCAATGAGCAGTTCTTC. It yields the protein CASSATFGQGGSNEQFF.

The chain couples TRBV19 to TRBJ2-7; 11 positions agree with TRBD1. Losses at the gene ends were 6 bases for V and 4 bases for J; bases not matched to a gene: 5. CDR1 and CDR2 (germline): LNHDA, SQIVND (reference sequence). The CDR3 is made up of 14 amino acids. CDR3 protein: CASSRDRGEYEQYF. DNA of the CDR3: TGTGCCAGTAGCCGGGACAGGGGGGAATACGAGCAGTACTTC.

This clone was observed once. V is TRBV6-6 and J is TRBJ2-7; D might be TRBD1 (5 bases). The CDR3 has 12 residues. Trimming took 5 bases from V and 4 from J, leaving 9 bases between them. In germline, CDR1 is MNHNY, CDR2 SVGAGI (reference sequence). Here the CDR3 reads CASSTDSYEQYF. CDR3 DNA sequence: TGTGCCAGCAGTACCGACAGTTACGAGCAGTACTTC.

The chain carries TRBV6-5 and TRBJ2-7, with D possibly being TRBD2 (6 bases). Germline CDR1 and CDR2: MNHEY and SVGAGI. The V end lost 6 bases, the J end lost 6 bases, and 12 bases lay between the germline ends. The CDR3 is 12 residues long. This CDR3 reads CASSSGTLEQYF. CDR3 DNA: TGTGCCAGCAGCTCCGGGACTCTCGAGCAGTACTTC.

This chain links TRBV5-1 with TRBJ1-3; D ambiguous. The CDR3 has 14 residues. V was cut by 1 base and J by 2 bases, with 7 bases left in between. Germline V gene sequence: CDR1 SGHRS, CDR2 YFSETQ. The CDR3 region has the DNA TGCGCCAGCAGCTTGAACAGTCCTGGAAACACCATATATTTT. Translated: CASSLNSPGNTIYF.

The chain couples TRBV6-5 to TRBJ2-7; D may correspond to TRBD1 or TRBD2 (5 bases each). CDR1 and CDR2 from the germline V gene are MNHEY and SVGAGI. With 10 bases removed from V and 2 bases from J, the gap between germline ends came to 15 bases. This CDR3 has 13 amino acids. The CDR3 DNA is TGTGCCACCTCCCGGGACGGAGCCTACGAGCAGTACTTC. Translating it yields CATSRDGAYEQYF.

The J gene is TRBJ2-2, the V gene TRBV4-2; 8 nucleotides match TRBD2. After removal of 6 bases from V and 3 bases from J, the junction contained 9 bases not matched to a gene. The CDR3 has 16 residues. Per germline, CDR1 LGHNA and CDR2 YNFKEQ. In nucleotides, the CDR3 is TGTGCCAGCAGTCCGAGGCGGGAGGACTACACCGGGGAGCTGTTTTTT. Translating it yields CASSPRREDYTGELFF.

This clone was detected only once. CDR3 coding DNA: TGTGCTAGTGGTTTGGGGGGACAGGGGTTTGGTGAGCAGTTCTTC. Translation gives CASGLGGQGFGEQFF. The chain employs TRBV12-5 and TRBJ2-1; TRBD1 aligns across 10 bases. Germline lookup yields CDR1 LGHNT and CDR2 FRNRAP. The CDR3 is made up of 15 amino acids. Trimming removed 1 base from V and 9 bases from J; junction bases left unmatched: 6. The whole variable domain, remainder taken from reference TRBV12-5 and TRBJ2-1, is DARVTQTPRHKVTEMGQEVTMRCQPILGHNTVFWYRQTMMQGLELLAYFRNRAPLDDSGMPKDRFSAEMPDATLATLKIQPSEPRDSAVYFCASGLGGQGFGEQFFGPGTRLTVL.

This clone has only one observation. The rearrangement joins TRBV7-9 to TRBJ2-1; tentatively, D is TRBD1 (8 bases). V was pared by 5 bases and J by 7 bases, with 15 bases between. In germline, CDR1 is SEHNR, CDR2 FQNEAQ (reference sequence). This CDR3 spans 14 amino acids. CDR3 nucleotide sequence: TGTGCCAGCAGCATTGGACAGGGAGGGAATGAGCAGTTCTTC. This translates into CASSIGQGGNEQFF.

Here the CDR3 reads CASSLNPGANEQFF. CDR3 nucleotide sequence: TGTGCCAGCAGCTTGAACCCGGGGGCCAATGAGCAGTTCTTC. The chain recombines TRBV5-4 with TRBJ2-1; D tentatively reads TRBD1 or TRBD2 (6 bases each). The CDR3 extends over 14 amino acids. Germline-derived CDR1 and CDR2 are SGHNT and YYREEE (reference sequence). V dropped 1 base and J dropped 6 bases, with 11 bases sitting between them.

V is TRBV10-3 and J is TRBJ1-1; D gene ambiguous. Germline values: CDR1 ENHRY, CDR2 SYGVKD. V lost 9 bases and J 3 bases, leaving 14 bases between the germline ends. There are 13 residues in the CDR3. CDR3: CAIWAGGHTEAFF. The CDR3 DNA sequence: TGTGCCATATGGGCAGGAGGGCACACTGAAGCTTTCTTT.

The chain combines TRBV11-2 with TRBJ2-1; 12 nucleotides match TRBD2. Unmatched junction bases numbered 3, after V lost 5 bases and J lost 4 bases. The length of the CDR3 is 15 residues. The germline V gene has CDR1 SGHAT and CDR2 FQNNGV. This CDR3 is CASSPGTSGYNEQFF. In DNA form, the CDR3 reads TGTGCCAGCAGCCCAGGGACTAGCGGGTACAATGAGCAGTTCTTC.

CDR3 protein: CASSITSGSNEQYF. CDR3 in DNA: TGTGCCAGCAGCATTACTAGCGGGAGTAACGAGCAGTACTTC. The V gene is TRBV11-2, the J gene TRBJ2-7; 11 nucleotides match TRBD2. This CDR3 contains 14 residues. Germline trimming cut 5 bases from V and 5 bases from J; bases unmatched to any gene: 5. The germline gives CDR1 SGHAT, CDR2 FQNNGV.